This T cell receptor (beta chain) stems from a study of radiotherapy plus CTLA-4 blockade in lung cancer. Study context: Patients showed objective responses in 18% of cases, and disease control was achieved by 31%.

Germline V gene lookup returns CDR1 KGHSH and CDR2 LQKENI. V lost 1 base and J 7 bases, leaving 17 bases between the germline ends. The CDR3 contains 16 residues. The table came from immunoSEQ multiplex PCR; TCRdb's copy has only in-frame clones and leaves some out. The data hold about 83,000 clones, with around 81% observed a single time. The chain uses TRBV18 and TRBJ2-1; D is undetermined. This TCR was recovered from a human donor with non-small cell lung cancer who had a partial response to radiotherapy plus ipilimumab. Some clones in this sample may be carry-over from other donors' samples. Here the sequenced sample was peripheral blood, taken from a patient treated with radiotherapy plus ipilimumab. In nucleotides, the CDR3 is TGTGCCAGCTCACCACTCTCCGCTATTTCGTCGAATGAGCAGTTCTTC. It is translated as CASSPLSAISSNEQFF.